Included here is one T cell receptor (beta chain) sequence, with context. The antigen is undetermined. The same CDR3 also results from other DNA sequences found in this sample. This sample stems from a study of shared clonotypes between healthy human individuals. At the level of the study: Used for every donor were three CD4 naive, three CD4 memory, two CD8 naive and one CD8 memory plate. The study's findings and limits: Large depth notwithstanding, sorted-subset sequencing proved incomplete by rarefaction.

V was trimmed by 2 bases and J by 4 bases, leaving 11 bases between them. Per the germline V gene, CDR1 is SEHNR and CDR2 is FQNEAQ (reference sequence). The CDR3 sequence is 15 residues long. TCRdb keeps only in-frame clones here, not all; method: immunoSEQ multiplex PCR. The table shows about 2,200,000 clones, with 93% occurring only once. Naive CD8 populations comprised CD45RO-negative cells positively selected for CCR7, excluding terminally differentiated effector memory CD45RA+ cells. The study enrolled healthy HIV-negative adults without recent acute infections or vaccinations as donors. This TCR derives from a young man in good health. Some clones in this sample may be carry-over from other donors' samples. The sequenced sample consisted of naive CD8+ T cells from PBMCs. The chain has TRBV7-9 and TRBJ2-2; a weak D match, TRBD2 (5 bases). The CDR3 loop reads CASSLRVGGTGELFF. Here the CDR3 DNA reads TGTGCCAGCAGCTTAAGGGTAGGAGGCACCGGGGAGCTGTTTTTT.